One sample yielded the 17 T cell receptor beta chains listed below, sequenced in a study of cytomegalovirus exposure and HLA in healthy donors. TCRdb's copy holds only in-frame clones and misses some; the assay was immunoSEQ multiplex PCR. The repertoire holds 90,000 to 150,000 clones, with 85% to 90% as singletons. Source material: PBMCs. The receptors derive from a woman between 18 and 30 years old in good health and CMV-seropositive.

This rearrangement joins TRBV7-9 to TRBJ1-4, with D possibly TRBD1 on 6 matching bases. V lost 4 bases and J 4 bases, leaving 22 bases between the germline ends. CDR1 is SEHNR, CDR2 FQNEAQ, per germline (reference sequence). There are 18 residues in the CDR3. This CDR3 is CASSWGITRDIFNEKLFF. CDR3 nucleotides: TGTGCCAGCAGCTGGGGGATAACTCGGGACATCTTTAATGAAAAACTGTTTTTT.

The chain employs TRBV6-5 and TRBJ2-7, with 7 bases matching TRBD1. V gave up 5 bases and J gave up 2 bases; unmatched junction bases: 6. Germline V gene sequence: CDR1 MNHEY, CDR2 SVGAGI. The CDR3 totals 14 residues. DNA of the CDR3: TGTGCCAGCAGTAAGGGACAGACGGCCTACGAGCAGTACTTC. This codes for CASSKGQTAYEQYF.

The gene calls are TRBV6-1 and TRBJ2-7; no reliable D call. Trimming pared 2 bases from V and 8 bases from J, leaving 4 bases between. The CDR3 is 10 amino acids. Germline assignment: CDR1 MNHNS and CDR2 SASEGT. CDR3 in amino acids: CASSERQQYF. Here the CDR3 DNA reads TGTGCCAGCAGTGAACGTCAGCAGTACTTC.

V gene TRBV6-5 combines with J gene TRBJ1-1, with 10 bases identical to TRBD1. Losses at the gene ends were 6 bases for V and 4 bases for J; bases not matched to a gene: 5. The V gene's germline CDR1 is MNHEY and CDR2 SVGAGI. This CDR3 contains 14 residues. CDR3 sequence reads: CASRPDRGLTEAFF. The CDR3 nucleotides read TGTGCCAGCAGGCCTGACAGGGGGCTCACTGAAGCTTTCTTT.

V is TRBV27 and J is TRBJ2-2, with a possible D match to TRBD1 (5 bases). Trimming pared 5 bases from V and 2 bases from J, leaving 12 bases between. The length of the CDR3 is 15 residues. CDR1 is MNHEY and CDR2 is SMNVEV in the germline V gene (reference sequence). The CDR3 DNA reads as TGTGCCAGCAGTCTGACAGTAACAAACACCGGGGAGCTGTTTTTT. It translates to CASSLTVTNTGELFF.

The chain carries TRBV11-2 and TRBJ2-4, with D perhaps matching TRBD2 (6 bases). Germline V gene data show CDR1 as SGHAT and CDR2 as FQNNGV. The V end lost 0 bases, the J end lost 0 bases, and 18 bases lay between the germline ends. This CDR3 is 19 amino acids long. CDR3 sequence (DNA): TGTGCCAGCAGCTTAGAGGCGGGGAGGATACAACTAGCCAAAAACATTCAGTACTTC. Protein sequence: CASSLEAGRIQLAKNIQYF.

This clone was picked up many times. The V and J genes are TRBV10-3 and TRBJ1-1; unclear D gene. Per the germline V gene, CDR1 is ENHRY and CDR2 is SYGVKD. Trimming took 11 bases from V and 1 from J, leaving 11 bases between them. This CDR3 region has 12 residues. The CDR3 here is CASGEGNTEAFF. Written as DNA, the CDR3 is TGTGCCTCCGGGGAGGGGAACACTGAAGCTTTCTTT.

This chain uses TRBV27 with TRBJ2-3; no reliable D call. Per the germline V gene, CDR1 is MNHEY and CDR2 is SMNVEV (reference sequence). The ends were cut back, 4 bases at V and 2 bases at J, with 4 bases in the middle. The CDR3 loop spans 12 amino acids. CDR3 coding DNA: TGTGCCAGCAGTTCTTACACAGATACGCAGTATTTT. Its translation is CASSSYTDTQYF.

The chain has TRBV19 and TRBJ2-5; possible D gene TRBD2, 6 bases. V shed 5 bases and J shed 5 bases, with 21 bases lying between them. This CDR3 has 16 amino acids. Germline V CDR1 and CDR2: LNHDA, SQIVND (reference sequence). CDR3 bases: TGTGCCAGTAGTTACGGAGGGCCGACGCCTACGGAGACCCAGTACTTC. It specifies CASSYGGPTPTETQYF.

CDR3 loop: CASIEGNTEAFF. The CDR3 region has the DNA TGTGCCAGTATTGAGGGGAACACTGAAGCTTTCTTT. This chain connects TRBV19 to TRBJ1-1; no reliable D call. The germline V gene has CDR1 LNHDA and CDR2 SQIVND (reference sequence). The CDR3 has 12 amino acids. V dropped 7 bases and J dropped 1 base, with 7 bases sitting between them.

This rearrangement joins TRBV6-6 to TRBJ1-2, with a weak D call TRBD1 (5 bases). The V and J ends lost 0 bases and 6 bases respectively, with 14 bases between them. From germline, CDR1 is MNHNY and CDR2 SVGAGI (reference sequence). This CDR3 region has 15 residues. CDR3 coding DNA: TGTGCCAGCAGTTACTCGACAGATAATTTTCATGGCTACACCTTC. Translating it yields CASSYSTDNFHGYTF.

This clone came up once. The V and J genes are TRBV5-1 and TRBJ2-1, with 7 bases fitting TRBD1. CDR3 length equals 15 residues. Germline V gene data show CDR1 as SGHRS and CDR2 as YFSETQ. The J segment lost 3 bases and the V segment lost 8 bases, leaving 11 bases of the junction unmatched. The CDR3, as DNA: TGCGCCAGTAGAGCAGGGACAGACCGCTACAATGAGCAGTTCTTC. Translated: CASRAGTDRYNEQFF.

The CDR3 loop reads CASSLTGPEQYF. The CDR3 nucleotides read TGTGCCAGCAGCCTGACAGGGCCCGAGCAGTACTTC. The chain has TRBV7-9 and TRBJ2-7; TRBD1 aligns across 7 bases. J gave up 6 bases and V 5 bases, and 4 bases lay outside the gene matches. The CDR3 totals 12 residues. From germline, CDR1 is SEHNR and CDR2 FQNEAQ (reference sequence).

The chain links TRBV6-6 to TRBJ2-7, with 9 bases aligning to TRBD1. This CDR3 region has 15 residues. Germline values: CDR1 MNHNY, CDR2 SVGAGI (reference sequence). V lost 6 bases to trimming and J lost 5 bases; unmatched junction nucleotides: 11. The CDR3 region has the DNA TGTGCCAGCAGCCTCAGGACAGGGGCACGGGACGAGCAGTACTTC. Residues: CASSLRTGARDEQYF.

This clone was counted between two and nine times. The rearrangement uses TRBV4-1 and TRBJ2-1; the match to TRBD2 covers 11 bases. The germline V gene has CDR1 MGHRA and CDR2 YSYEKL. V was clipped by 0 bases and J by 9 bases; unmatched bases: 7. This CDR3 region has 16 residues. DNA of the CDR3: TGCGCCAGCAGCCAAGATCGACTAGCGGGGCCCGCTGAGCAGTTCTTC. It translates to CASSQDRLAGPAEQFF.

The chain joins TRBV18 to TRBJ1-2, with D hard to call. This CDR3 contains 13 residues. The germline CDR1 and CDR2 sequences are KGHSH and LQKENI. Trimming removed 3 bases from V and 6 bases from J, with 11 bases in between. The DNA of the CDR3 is TGTGCCAGCTCACCTCTAGGGAGAGATGGCTACACCTTC. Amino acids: CASSPLGRDGYTF.

CDR3 bases: TGCGCCAGCAGTTTGACATTGAGGGACGAGCAGTACTTC. As protein: CASSLTLRDEQYF. The chain uses TRBV5-1 and TRBJ2-7; tentative D call: TRBD2 (5 bases). V was pared by 5 bases and J by 5 bases, with 14 bases between. From germline, CDR1 is SGHRS and CDR2 YFSETQ. The CDR3 contains 13 residues.